This T cell receptor beta chain was observed in a study of T cell changes during pregnancy in multiple sclerosis. The CDR3 covers 13 residues. Germline CDR1 reads SQVTM; CDR2 reads ANQGSEA. The ends lost 7 bases at V and 0 bases at J; junction bases unmatched: 6. The method was immunoSEQ multiplex PCR; TCRdb's version includes in-frame clones alone and lacks a portion of them. The profile shows about 68,000 clones, roughly 89% of them singletons. The sequences come from peripheral blood, collected after pregnancy. The J gene is TRBJ2-7, the V gene TRBV29-1, with TRBD2 matching over 7 bases. The receptor comes from a female donor in good health, enrolled as a control in a pregnancy study. CDR3 sequence (DNA): TGCAGCGGAATGGCGGGAGTCTCCTACGAGCAGTACTTC. Protein: CSGMAGVSYEQYF.